This is a list of T cell receptor beta chains from one sample in a study of OX40 agonist ivuxolimab in advanced cancers. Sequenced by immunoSEQ multiplex PCR; TCRdb stores in-frame clones only, minus some. The repertoire holds 70,000 to 95,000 clones, with 92% as singletons. The sequencing used CD4+ or CD8+ T cells sorted from blood, collected in a trial of the OX40 agonist ivuxolimab. These receptors originate from an adult with an advanced solid tumor such as melanoma, head and neck, liver or kidney cancer. Both conserved end residues are part of each CDR3. Fields, in order: J gene, clone size, V gene, D gene, CDR3 DNA, CDR3 protein. The D gene is left open where the match is weak. Clone size is stated in some rows and not others, as once, few, many or a class when expanded.

J: TRBJ2-1; size: -; V: TRBV9; D: -; DNA: TGTGCCAGCAGCGTGTCTAGTCTTGGCGATGAGCAGTTCTTC; CDR3: CASSVSSLGDEQFF
J: TRBJ2-7; size: -; V: TRBV7-2; D: TRBD1; DNA: TGTGCCAGCAGCCCTGCCGGGACAGCCTCCTACGAGCAGTACTTC; CDR3: CASSPAGTASYEQYF
J: TRBJ1-2; size: -; V: TRBV19; D: -; DNA: TGTGCCAGTAGTGCGAATCCGGGATCTTCCACAAGGCACTATGGCTACACCTTC; CDR3: CASSANPGSSTRHYGYTF
J: TRBJ2-7; size: once; V: TRBV7-2; D: -; DNA: TGTGCCAGCAGTTCGTACTACGAGCAGTACTTC; CDR3: CASSSYYEQYF
J: TRBJ2-1; size: -; V: TRBV27; D: TRBD2; DNA: TGTGCCAGCAGTTTGGGACTAGCGGAGGGAGGGGAGTTCTTC; CDR3: CASSLGLAEGGEFF
J: TRBJ2-5; size: -; V: TRBV27; D: -; DNA: TGTGCCAGCACCCGACCGGGACACAAAAAAGAGACCCAGTACTTC; CDR3: CASTRPGHKKETQYF
J: TRBJ2-1; size: -; V: TRBV7-9; D: TRBD1; DNA: TGTGCCAGCAGTTTGACAGGGCCATACAATGAGCAGTTCTTC; CDR3: CASSLTGPYNEQFF
J: TRBJ2-7; size: -; V: TRBV5-3; D: TRBD2; DNA: TGTGCCAGAAGTTTTGGGGGGACTAATTCCTACGAGCAGTACTTC; CDR3: CARSFGGTNSYEQYF
J: TRBJ2-2; size: -; V: TRBV5-4; D: -; DNA: TGTGCCAGCAGCCTTCGGACAGAGAAACGGGAGCTGTTTTTT; CDR3: CASSLRTEKRELFF
J: TRBJ2-6; size: -; V: TRBV10-3; D: -; DNA: TGTGCCATCAGTGAGTCCGGGGCGAGCTCTGGGGCCAACGTCCTGACTTTC; CDR3: CAISESGASSGANVLTF
J: TRBJ2-1; size: -; V: TRBV30; D: -; DNA: TGTGCCTGGGAACTCAGATACAGGGTCGGGTCCTACAATGAGCAGTTCTTC; CDR3: CAWELRYRVGSYNEQFF
J: TRBJ1-1; size: -; V: TRBV5-1; D: TRBD1; DNA: TGCGCCAGCAGCGTCGGGACAGCGAACACTGAAGCTTTCTTT; CDR3: CASSVGTANTEAFF
J: TRBJ1-1; size: -; V: TRBV21-1; D: -; DNA: TGTGCCAGCAGCAGGAAGGGGGGCACTGAAGCTTTCTTT; CDR3: CASSRKGGTEAFF
J: TRBJ1-5; size: -; V: TRBV19; D: -; DNA: TGTGCCAGTAAGGGTCCTAATAGCAATCAGCCCCAGCATTTT; CDR3: CASKGPNSNQPQHF
J: TRBJ2-1; size: -; V: TRBV2; D: -; DNA: TGTGCCAGCAGTGGGAGTGACCGTAACACCAATGGGCAGTTCTTC; CDR3: CASSGSDRNTNGQFF
J: TRBJ1-2; size: -; V: TRBV7-8; D: TRBD1; DNA: TGTGCCAGCAGCGGGCGACAGGGCCATGGCTACACCTTC; CDR3: CASSGRQGHGYTF
J: TRBJ1-2; size: -; V: TRBV30; D: -; DNA: TGTGCCTGGAGTGTAGGGGGGCCTGGGTATGGCTACACCTTC; CDR3: CAWSVGGPGYGYTF
J: TRBJ1-6; size: once; V: TRBV14; D: -; DNA: TGTGCCAGCAGCCCGCGGCATAATTCACCCCTCCACTTT; CDR3: CASSPRHNSPLHF
J: TRBJ2-7; size: -; V: TRBV6-5; D: -; DNA: TGTGCCAGCAGTTATACAGTTCCCTACGAGCAGTACTTC; CDR3: CASSYTVPYEQYF
J: TRBJ2-7; size: -; V: TRBV5-4; D: -; DNA: TGTGCCAGCAGCCTTAACACCTACGAGCAGTACTTC; CDR3: CASSLNTYEQYF
J: TRBJ2-7; size: -; V: TRBV11-2; D: -; DNA: TGTGCCAGCAGCTACCGGCCGGTTGTGTACGAGCAGTACTTC; CDR3: CASSYRPVVYEQYF
J: TRBJ1-4; size: -; V: TRBV5-1; D: -; DNA: TGCGCCAGCAGCTTCTCCCAGGGTGACGAAAAACTGTTTTTT; CDR3: CASSFSQGDEKLFF
J: TRBJ2-7; size: -; V: TRBV9; D: -; DNA: TGTGCCAGCAGCGCCCTCTATGGCCCCTACGAGCAGTACTTC; CDR3: CASSALYGPYEQYF
J: TRBJ2-3; size: -; V: TRBV13; D: TRBD2; DNA: TGTGCCAGCAGCGAGGGGACTAGCGGGCCTAGCACAGATACGCAGTATTTT; CDR3: CASSEGTSGPSTDTQYF
J: TRBJ2-7; size: -; V: TRBV7-8; D: -; DNA: TGTGCCAGCAGCTTAGCGGACAGCTACGAGCAGTACTTC; CDR3: CASSLADSYEQYF